The entry that follows covers one T cell receptor beta chain sequence. Its antigen remains unknown. V was shortened by 0 bases and J by 3 bases, with 10 bases between the two germline ends. The CDR3 is 15 amino acids. Germline V gene sequence: CDR1 SGDLS, CDR2 YYNGEE. Sequencing used immunoSEQ multiplex PCR; TCRdb keeps in-frame clones, though not all of them. Of over 25,000 clones listed, 75% to 90% were seen once; the top ten hold 5.5% to 7.5%. This record comes from a study of neoadjuvant nivolumab and ipilimumab in lung cancer. Whole-study findings and limits: Only two of four nivolumab-treated tumors gained richness and clonality by surgery. Resected-tumor TCR richness correlated positively with pretherapy blood richness. Compared with tumor-adjacent uninvolved lung, resected tumors showed greater richness and clonality.

This specimen consisted of peripheral blood, obtained before neoadjuvant nivolumab, alone or with ipilimumab. The receptor was isolated from an adult with non-small cell lung cancer. The chain combines TRBV9 with TRBJ1-3; no clear D. CDR3 bases: TGTGCCAGCAGCGTAGTAGGAGGAGTTGGAAACACCATATATTTT. Amino acid sequence: CASSVVGGVGNTIYF.